This T cell receptor (beta chain) was recovered during a study of T cells in tuberculosis (dated by TCRdb to the late 2010s). Regarding the study in general: The study combined CD1B tetramers and high-throughput TCR immunosequencing to characterize T cells specific for the mycobacterial lipid antigen glucose monomycolate (GMM).

The CDR3 contains 15 residues, cysteine and phenylalanine counted. The retained sequence is limited to the CDR3, 45 bases, with the frame set at the first base. At the junction V is shortened by 3 bases and J by 2 bases; bases outside the gene matches: 4. The germline V gene (reference sequence) sets CDR1 to MNHEY and CDR2 to SMNVEV. Because TCR-alpha and TCR-beta chains were sequenced unpaired, no information on chain pairing was available. The immunoSEQ multiplex PCR assay was used to generate TCR libraries, with TCR-beta and/or TCR-alpha/delta assays applied to each sample. Amplified TCR libraries were sequenced on the Illumina high-throughput platform. The authors' pipeline ran thus. Clustering and dimensionality reduction relied on pairwise TCRdist distances among GMM-specific receptors from T cells that were either sorted ex vivo or expanded in vitro. Sequence motifs, defined by gene usage and CDR3 content, were tested for enrichment in tetramer-positive compared with tetramer-negative populations. TCRdb carries this immuneACCESS record with in-frame sequences only. Its versions omit some clonotypes, under half of them owing to an unresolved V gene in the studies checked, with the rest unexplained. That table gives V, J and clone size, and the DNA gave D and trimming. The sample yields tens of thousands of clones; about 86% were counted once. The ten largest clones capture around 13% of the sample.

On the study overall, not on this receptor specifically: T cells that bind the CD1B-GMM tetramer with low affinity may have been missed by the stringent sort gate.

Concerning this clone: The sample holds no much larger clone one base away, and base qualities are not on file.

PBMC were thawed, rested overnight, stained with a GMM-loaded CD1B tetramer, a Live/Dead dye and anti-CD3, and then sorted on a FACS Aria II. C32 glucose monomycolate purified from Rhodococcus equi was loaded onto CD1B tetramers. Before cryopreservation, the PBMC used for tetramer sorting had been depleted of CD14-expressing monocytes as part of a separate study. From each donor, about 90,000 tetramer-negative cells were sorted and analyzed together with the tetramer-positive cells. Antigen-specific T cells were sorted from a few healthy South African adults using GMM-loaded CD1B tetramers. The receptor chain draws on TRBV27 and TRBJ1-2, with 9 bases matching TRBD1. The receptor comes from an adult woman with latent tuberculosis. Material: CD1b-GMM tetramer-negative cells sorted from PBMCs. Explained via the paper, the cell subset or site label denotes: T cells not binding CD1B-GMM tetramer, sorted from same donor. The DNA reads TGTGCCAGCAGTTTTTCCGGGACAGGGAACTATGGCTACACCTTC. Translated, this gives CASSFSGTGNYGYTF.